These 19 T cell receptor beta chains came from one sample sequenced in a study of blood T cell repertoires in COVID-19. The table came from immunoSEQ multiplex PCR; TCRdb's copy has only in-frame clones and leaves some out. The sample yields around 140,000 clones, about 90% seen once. Sequenced input: peripheral blood. The source is a man in his fifties or sixties with active COVID-19.

The J gene is TRBJ2-4, the V gene TRBV7-2; no firm D call. The CDR3 consists of 14 residues. Looked up from germline, CDR1 is SGHTA and CDR2 is FQGNSA. V shed 1 base and J shed 9 bases, with 13 bases lying between them. The CDR3 reads CASSLDPRACIQYF. CDR3 nucleotide sequence: TGTGCCAGCAGCTTAGACCCCCGAGCATGCATTCAGTACTTC.

The chain carries TRBV5-4 and TRBJ2-7, with 13 nucleotides matching TRBD2. CDR1 is SGHNT and CDR2 is YYREEE in the germline V gene (reference sequence). CDR3 length: 15 residues. J was trimmed by 4 bases and V by 3 bases; bases with no gene match: 4. CDR3: CASSSGLAGAYEQYF. The CDR3 nucleotides read TGTGCCAGCAGCTCCGGACTAGCGGGGGCATACGAGCAGTACTTC.

This clone was picked up one time. Within the sample, other DNA sequences also encode this same CDR3. The V call is TRBV6-5, the J call TRBJ2-5; 7 positions match TRBD1. The ends lost 6 bases at V and 4 bases at J; junction bases unmatched: 8. CDR3 size: 14 residues. The germline CDR1 and CDR2 sequences are MNHEY and SVGAGI. The CDR3 coding sequence is TGTGCCAGCAGAGACTCAGGGGGAGCAGAGACCCAGTACTTC. This codes for CASRDSGGAETQYF.

The chain employs TRBV5-4 and TRBJ1-2; TRBD1 agrees at 8 bases. The germline V gene has CDR1 SGHNT and CDR2 YYREEE (reference sequence). This CDR3 comprises 15 residues. Trimming cost V 3 bases and J 0 bases; bases outside gene matches: 4. The CDR3 sequence: CASSSGQGTNYGYTF. For the CDR3, the DNA is TGTGCCAGCAGCTCCGGACAGGGTACTAACTATGGCTACACCTTC.

The rearrangement uses TRBV4-1 and TRBJ2-7; 7 bases match TRBD1. The V and J ends lost 5 bases and 4 bases, in that order; junction bases with no gene match: 5. This CDR3 is 13 amino acids long. The V gene's germline CDR1 is MGHRA and CDR2 YSYEKL. CDR3 in amino acids: CASSSRDRYEQYF. CDR3 sequence (DNA): TGCGCCAGCAGCTCCCGGGACAGATACGAGCAGTACTTC.

V gene TRBV11-1 combines with J gene TRBJ2-1, with TRBD1 matching 7 bases. CDR3 length: 12 amino acids. Germline values: CDR1 SGHAT, CDR2 FQDESV (reference sequence). The V and J ends lost 5 bases and 7 bases, in that order; junction bases with no gene match: 2. The CDR3 DNA reads TGTGCCAGCAGCCCGGACAGGAATGAGCAGTTCTTC. It specifies CASSPDRNEQFF.

The V call is TRBV7-9, the J call TRBJ2-3; TRBD2 matches 11 bases. The V gene end was trimmed by 0 bases and the J gene end by 3 bases; junction bases not matched to a gene: 2. Germline lookup yields CDR1 SEHNR and CDR2 FQNEAQ (reference sequence). The CDR3 is 16 amino acids. CDR3 sequence reads: CASSLASGGATDTQYF. Here the CDR3 DNA reads TGTGCCAGCAGCTTAGCTAGCGGGGGGGCGACAGATACGCAGTATTTT. The entire variable domain, with the rest obtained from reference TRBV7-9 and TRBJ2-3, is as follows: DTGVSQNPRHKITKRGQNVTFRCDPISEHNRLYWYRQTLGQGPEFLTYFQNEAQLEKSRLLSDRFSAERPKGSFSTLEIQRTEQGDSAMYLCASSLASGGATDTQYFGPGTRLTVL.

V is TRBV24-1 and J is TRBJ2-3, with 10 positions matching TRBD2. V was pared by 5 bases and J by 4 bases, with 11 bases of the junction left unmatched. This CDR3 is built from 17 residues. Germline CDR1 KGHDR, CDR2 SFDVKD. The chain's CDR3 is CATSAPSLAGRADTQYF. The CDR3 DNA reads as TGTGCCACCAGTGCTCCATCACTAGCGGGGAGGGCAGATACGCAGTATTTT.

V and J are TRBV2 and TRBJ1-2; D ambiguous. Germline CDR1 reads SNHLY; CDR2 reads FYNNEI. V was clipped by 3 bases and J by 4 bases, with 9 bases between them. This CDR3 region has 13 residues. As DNA, the CDR3 is TGTGCCAGCAGTGAGCGGCAGTTCTATGGCTACACCTTC. Protein sequence: CASSERQFYGYTF.

This chain links TRBV12-3 or TRBV12-4 with TRBJ1-1; no firm D call. V lost 3 bases to trimming and J lost 13 bases, with 15 bases between them. CDR3 length: 12 amino acids. The CDR3 bases are TGTGCCAGCAGTTTCGGTGGACCAGAGGGTTTCTTT. Its translation: CASSFGGPEGFF.

The chain recombines TRBV19 with TRBJ1-2; the D gene is possibly TRBD1 (6 bases). The germline V and J ends were trimmed by 5 bases and 8 bases, with 24 bases remaining between them. The CDR3 spans 16 residues. The V gene's germline CDR1 is LNHDA and CDR2 SQIVND (reference sequence). As DNA, the CDR3 is TGTGCCAGTAGTTTCCGGGGCGGGGGGCCCGGTATCGGCTACACCTTC. The encoded protein is CASSFRGGGPGIGYTF. Using reference TRBV19 and TRBJ1-2 for the parts outside the CDR3, the full variable domain is DGGITQSPKYLFRKEGQNVTLSCEQNLNHDAMYWYRQDPGQGLRLIYYSQIVNDFQKGDIAEGYSVSREKKESFPLTVTSAQKNPTAFYLCASSFRGGGPGIGYTFGSGTRLTVV.

The chain couples TRBV2 to TRBJ2-7, with unresolved D. Trimming took off 7 bases at V and 2 bases at J, with 12 bases between the two ends. Germline V CDR1 and CDR2: SNHLY, FYNNEI. The CDR3 has 13 amino acids. This chain's CDR3 is CASITLPTYEQYF. CDR3 DNA: TGTGCCAGCATCACCCTCCCTACCTACGAGCAGTACTTC.

J is TRBJ2-2 and V is TRBV15, with unresolved D. Trimming cost V 1 base and J 1 base, with 4 bases left between them. CDR1 is LNHNV, CDR2 YYDKDF, per germline (reference sequence). CDR3 length equals 14 residues. For the CDR3, the DNA is TGTGCCACCAGCAGAGCCGGGAACACCGGGGAGCTGTTTTTT. The encoded protein is CATSRAGNTGELFF.

The chain combines TRBV12-5 with TRBJ1-1, with D possibly matching TRBD1 (6 bases). From germline, CDR1 is LGHNT and CDR2 FRNRAP. This CDR3 spans 15 amino acids. V lost 2 bases and J 1 base, leaving 11 bases between the germline ends. This chain's CDR3 is CASGLTPTGNTEAFF. For the CDR3, the DNA is TGTGCTAGTGGTTTGACCCCGACAGGGAACACTGAAGCTTTCTTT.

J is TRBJ2-5 and V is TRBV6-5, with 12 bases identical to TRBD2. The CDR3 has 15 residues. Germline loops: CDR1 MNHEY, CDR2 SVGAGI. V was pared by 5 bases and J by 2 bases, with 3 bases of the junction left unmatched. The CDR3: CASSKLAGGQETQYF. DNA of the CDR3: TGTGCCAGCAGTAAGCTAGCGGGGGGGCAAGAGACCCAGTACTTC.

The chain uses TRBV18 and TRBJ2-3; 9 bases line up with TRBD2. V was clipped by 3 bases and J by 2 bases; unmatched bases: 12. This CDR3 region has 18 residues. The germline CDR1 and CDR2 sequences are KGHSH and LQKENI. The CDR3 spells CASSPWSERGANTDTQYF. The CDR3 DNA sequence: TGTGCCAGCTCACCCTGGTCCGAGCGGGGGGCCAACACAGATACGCAGTATTTT.

The rearrangement joins TRBV19 to TRBJ2-1, with D possibly matching TRBD2 (5 bases). The germline V gene encodes CDR1 LNHDA and CDR2 SQIVND (reference sequence). This CDR3 region has 15 residues. V was trimmed by 2 bases and J by 0 bases, leaving 8 bases between them. DNA for the CDR3: TGTGCCAGTAGTATACTGGGGAGCTCCTACAATGAGCAGTTCTTC. The encoded protein is CASSILGSSYNEQFF.

The chain couples TRBV7-9 to TRBJ2-7, with D tentatively TRBD1 (5 bases). The CDR3 extends over 14 amino acids. The germline gives CDR1 SEHNR, CDR2 FQNEAQ (reference sequence). Trimming pared 5 bases from V and 2 bases from J, leaving 13 bases between. The CDR3 DNA reads as TGTGCCAGCAGCATTCAACAGGCCCCCTACGAGCAGTACTTC. It encodes CASSIQQAPYEQYF.

The gene calls are TRBV7-9 and TRBJ1-5; D uncertain. The germline V gene encodes CDR1 SEHNR and CDR2 FQNEAQ (reference sequence). The V and J ends lost 5 bases and 4 bases respectively, with 15 bases between them. The CDR3 is made up of 15 amino acids. The DNA of the CDR3 is TGTGCCAGCAGCCAAAGGGAGGGATTGAATCAGCCCCAGCATTTT. Encoded protein: CASSQREGLNQPQHF.